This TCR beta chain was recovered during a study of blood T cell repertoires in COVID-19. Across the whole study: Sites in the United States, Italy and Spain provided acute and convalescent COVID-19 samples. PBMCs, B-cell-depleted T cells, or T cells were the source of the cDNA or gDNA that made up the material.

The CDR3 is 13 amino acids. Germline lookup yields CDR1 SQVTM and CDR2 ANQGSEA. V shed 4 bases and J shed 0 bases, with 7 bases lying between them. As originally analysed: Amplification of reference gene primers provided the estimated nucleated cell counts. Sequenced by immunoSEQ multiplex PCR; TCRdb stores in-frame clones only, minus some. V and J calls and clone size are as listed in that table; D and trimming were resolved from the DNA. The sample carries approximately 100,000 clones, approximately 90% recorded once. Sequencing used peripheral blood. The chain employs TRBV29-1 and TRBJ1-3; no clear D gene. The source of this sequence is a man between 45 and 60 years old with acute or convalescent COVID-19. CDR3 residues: CSVGGSSGNTIYF. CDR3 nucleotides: TGCAGCGTTGGAGGGAGCTCTGGAAACACCATATATTTT.